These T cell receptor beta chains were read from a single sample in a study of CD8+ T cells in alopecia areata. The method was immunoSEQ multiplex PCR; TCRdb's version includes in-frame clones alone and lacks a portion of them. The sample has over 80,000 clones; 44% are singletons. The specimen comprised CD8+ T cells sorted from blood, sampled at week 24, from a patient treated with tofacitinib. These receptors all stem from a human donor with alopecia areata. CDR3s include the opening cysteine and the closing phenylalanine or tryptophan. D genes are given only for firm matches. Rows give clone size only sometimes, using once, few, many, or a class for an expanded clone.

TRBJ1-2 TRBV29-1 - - CSVEDWAPQGSRDGYTF TGCAGCGTTGAAGACTGGGCCCCCCAGGGGTCCCGGGATGGCTACACCTTC
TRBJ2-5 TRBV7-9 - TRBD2 CASSHWGGEETQYF TGTGCCAGCAGCCATTGGGGGGGAGAAGAGACCCAGTACTTC
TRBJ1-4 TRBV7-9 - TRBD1 CASSISQTGDEKLFF TGTGCCAGCAGCATAAGTCAGACAGGGGACGAAAAACTGTTTTTT
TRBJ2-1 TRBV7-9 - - CASSLVGGPSPNNEQFF TGTGCCAGCAGCTTAGTTGGCGGGCCTAGTCCGAACAATGAGCAGTTCTTC
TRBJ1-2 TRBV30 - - CASLTDPPYGYTF TGTGCCTCCCTGACCGATCCCCCCTATGGCTACACCTTC
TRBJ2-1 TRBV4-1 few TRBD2 CASSRPGLVTQWEQFF TGCGCCAGCAGCCGACCCGGACTAGTGACCCAATGGGAGCAGTTCTTC
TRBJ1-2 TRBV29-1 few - CSARERNGYTF TGCAGCGCTCGAGAGAGAAATGGCTACACCTTC
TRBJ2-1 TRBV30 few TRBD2 CAWSSVAGGGSKQFF TGTGCCTGGAGTAGCGTAGCGGGAGGGGGGTCGAAGCAGTTCTTC
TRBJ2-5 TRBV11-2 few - CASSPWGVSRNQETQYF TGTGCCAGCAGCCCCTGGGGGGTTTCGAGGAACCAAGAGACCCAGTACTTC
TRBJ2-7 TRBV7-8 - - CASSIGRGNEQYF TGTGCCAGCAGCATCGGGAGAGGGAACGAGCAGTACTTC
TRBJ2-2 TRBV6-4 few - CASSDSAGDTGELFF TGTGCCAGCAGTGACTCCGCAGGAGACACCGGGGAGCTGTTTTTT
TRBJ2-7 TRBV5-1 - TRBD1 CASSLRDSLPEQYF TGCGCCAGCAGCCTAAGGGACAGTCTCCCCGAGCAGTACTTC
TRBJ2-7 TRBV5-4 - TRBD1 CASSFGTESYEQYF TGTGCCAGCAGCTTCGGGACAGAGTCCTACGAGCAGTACTTC
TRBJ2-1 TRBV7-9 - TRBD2 CASSARLAGVYEQFF TGTGCCAGCAGCGCCCGACTAGCGGGAGTCTATGAGCAGTTCTTC
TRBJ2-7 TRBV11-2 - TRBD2 CASSSGLDYEQYF TGTGCCAGCAGCTCGGGACTAGACTACGAGCAGTACTTC
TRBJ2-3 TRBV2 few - CARGSNLASTDTQYF TGTGCCAGGGGGAGTAACCTAGCGTCTACAGATACGCAGTATTTT
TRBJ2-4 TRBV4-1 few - CASSQPPPGGSIQYF TGCGCCAGCAGCCAACCTCCTCCCGGGGGAAGCATTCAGTACTTC
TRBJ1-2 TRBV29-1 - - CSARNNYGYTF TGCAGCGCAAGGAATAACTATGGCTACACCTTC
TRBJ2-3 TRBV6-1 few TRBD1 CAIRPGTGPDTQYF TGTGCCATCAGGCCCGGGACAGGCCCAGATACGCAGTATTTT
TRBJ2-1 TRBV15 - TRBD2 CATTRAGAIDEQFF TGTGCCACCACCCGAGCGGGAGCAATCGATGAGCAGTTCTTC
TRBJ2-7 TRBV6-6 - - CASTSGRAYEQYF TGTGCCAGCACGTCAGGCAGAGCCTACGAGCAGTACTTC
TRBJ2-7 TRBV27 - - CASSSRPSYEQYF TGTGCCAGCAGTTCTCGACCCTCCTACGAGCAGTACTTC
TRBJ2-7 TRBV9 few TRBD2 CASSVAPGGRNHEQYF TGTGCCAGCAGCGTAGCTCCGGGCGGGAGGAACCACGAGCAGTACTTC
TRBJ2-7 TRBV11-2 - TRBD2 CASSVGTTYEQYF TGTGCCAGCAGTGTAGGGACTACCTACGAGCAGTACTTC
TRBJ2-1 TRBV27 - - CASRLAPYNEQFF TGTGCCAGCAGGCTAGCGCCTTACAATGAGCAGTTCTTC
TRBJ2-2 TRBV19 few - CASKVGPSLELFF TGTGCCAGTAAGGTAGGCCCTTCGCTGGAGCTGTTTTTT
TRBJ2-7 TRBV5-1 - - CASSSQVVGSEQYF TGCGCCAGCAGCTCACAGGTCGTGGGGAGCGAGCAGTACTTC
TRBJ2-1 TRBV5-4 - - CASAPGRPNEQFF TGTGCCAGCGCCCCGGGGCGCCCCAATGAGCAGTTCTTC
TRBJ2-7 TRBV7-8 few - CASSLNTLEQYF TGTGCCAGCAGCTTGAACACCCTCGAGCAGTACTTC
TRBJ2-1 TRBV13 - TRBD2 CASSLGGGSRNNEQFF TGTGCCAGCAGCTTAGGCGGCGGGAGCCGCAACAATGAGCAGTTCTTC
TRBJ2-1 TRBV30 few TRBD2 CAWIHIGLAGGDEQFF TGTGCCTGGATCCATATCGGACTAGCGGGAGGCGATGAGCAGTTCTTC
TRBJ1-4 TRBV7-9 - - CASSFGPPDEKLFF TGTGCCAGCAGCTTTGGTCCTCCAGACGAAAAACTGTTTTTT